This TCR beta chain is drawn from a study of shared clonotypes between healthy human individuals. Overall study findings and caveats: The four-donor shared clonotypes exceeded non-shared clonotypes in generation probability, with non-shared ones scoring lower.

As concerns this clone: Its antigen is currently unknown.

Only in-frame clones appear in the TCRdb table, and some are missing; sequencing was by immunoSEQ multiplex PCR. The data contain about 2.4 million clones, roughly nine tenths of them singletons. The receptor's source is a man aged 18 to 30 in good health. Sequenced material: naive CD4+ T cells sorted from blood. Subset in this sample: CD45RA+ positively selected.

CDR3 amino acids: CASSRTPDTNYEQYF. DNA of the CDR3: TGTGCCAGCAGCCGGACCCCGGACACAAACTACGAGCAGTACTTC. The chain links TRBV7-6 to TRBJ2-7; a possible D gene is TRBD1 (5 bases). This CDR3 region has 15 residues. V was pared by 5 bases and J by 3 bases, with 17 bases between. Germline assignment: CDR1 SGHVS and CDR2 FNYEAQ.